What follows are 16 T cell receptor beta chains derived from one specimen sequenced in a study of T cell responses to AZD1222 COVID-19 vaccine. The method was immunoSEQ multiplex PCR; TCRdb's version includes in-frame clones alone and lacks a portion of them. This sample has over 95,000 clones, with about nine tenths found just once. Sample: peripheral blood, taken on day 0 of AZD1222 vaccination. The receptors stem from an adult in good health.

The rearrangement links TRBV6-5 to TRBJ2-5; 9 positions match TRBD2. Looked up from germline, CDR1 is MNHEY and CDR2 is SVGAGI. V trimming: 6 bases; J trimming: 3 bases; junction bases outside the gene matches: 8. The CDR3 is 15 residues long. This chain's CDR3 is CASRNGAGGKETQYF. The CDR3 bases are TGTGCCAGCAGAAACGGAGCGGGGGGCAAAGAGACCCAGTACTTC.

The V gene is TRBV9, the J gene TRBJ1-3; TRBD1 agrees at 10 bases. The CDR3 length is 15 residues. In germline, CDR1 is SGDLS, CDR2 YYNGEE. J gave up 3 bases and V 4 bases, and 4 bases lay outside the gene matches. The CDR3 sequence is CASSPGTGVGNTIYF. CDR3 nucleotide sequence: TGTGCCAGCAGCCCCGGGACAGGGGTTGGAAACACCATATATTTT.

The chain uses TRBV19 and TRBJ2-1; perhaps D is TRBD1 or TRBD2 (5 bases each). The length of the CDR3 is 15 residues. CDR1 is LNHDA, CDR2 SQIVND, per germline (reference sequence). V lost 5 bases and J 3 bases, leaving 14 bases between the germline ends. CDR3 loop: CASSVPGTHYNEQFF. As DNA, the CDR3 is TGTGCCAGTAGTGTTCCCGGGACCCACTACAATGAGCAGTTCTTC.

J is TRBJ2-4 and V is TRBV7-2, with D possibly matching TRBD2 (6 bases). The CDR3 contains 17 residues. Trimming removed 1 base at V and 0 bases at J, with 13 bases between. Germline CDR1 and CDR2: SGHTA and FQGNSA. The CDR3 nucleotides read TGTGCCAGCAGCTTAGGGGGACTTTCCCTAGCCAAAAACATTCAGTACTTC. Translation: CASSLGGLSLAKNIQYF.

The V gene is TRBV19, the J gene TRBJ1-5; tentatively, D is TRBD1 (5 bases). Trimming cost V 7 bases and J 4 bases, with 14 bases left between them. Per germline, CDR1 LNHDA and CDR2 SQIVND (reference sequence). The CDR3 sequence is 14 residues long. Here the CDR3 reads CASKFRESNQPQHF. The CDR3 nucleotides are TGTGCCAGTAAATTCAGGGAAAGTAATCAGCCCCAGCATTTT.

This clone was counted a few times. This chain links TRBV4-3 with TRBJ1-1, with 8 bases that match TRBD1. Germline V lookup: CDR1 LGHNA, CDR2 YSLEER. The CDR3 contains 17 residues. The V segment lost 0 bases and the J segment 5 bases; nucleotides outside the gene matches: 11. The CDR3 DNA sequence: TGCGCCAGCAGCCAAGATAGCACAGGGGGGCGGGGGACTGAAGCTTTCTTT. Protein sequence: CASSQDSTGGRGTEAFF.

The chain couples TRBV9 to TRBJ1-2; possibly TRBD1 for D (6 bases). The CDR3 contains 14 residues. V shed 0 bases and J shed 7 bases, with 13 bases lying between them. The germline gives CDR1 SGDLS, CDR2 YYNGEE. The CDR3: CASSVVIGGLGYTF. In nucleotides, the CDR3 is TGTGCCAGCAGCGTAGTAATAGGGGGACTTGGCTACACCTTC.

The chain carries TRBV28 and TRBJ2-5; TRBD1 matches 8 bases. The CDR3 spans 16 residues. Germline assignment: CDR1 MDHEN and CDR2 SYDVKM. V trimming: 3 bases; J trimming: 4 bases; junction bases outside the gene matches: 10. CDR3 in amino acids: CASSLGTGQVIETQYF. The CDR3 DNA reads TGTGCCAGCAGTTTGGGGACAGGCCAGGTGATAGAGACCCAGTACTTC. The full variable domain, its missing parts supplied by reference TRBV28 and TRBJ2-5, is DVKVTQSSRYLVKRTGEKVFLECVQDMDHENMFWYRQDPGLGLRLIYFSYDVKMKEKGDIPEGYSVSREKKERFSLILESASTNQTSMYLCASSLGTGQVIETQYFGPGTRLLVL.

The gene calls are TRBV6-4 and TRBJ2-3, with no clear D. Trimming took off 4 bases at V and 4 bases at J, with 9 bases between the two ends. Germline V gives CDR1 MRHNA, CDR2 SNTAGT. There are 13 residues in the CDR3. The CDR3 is CASSGGEADTQYF. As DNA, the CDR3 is TGTGCCAGCAGTGGCGGAGAGGCAGATACGCAGTATTTT.

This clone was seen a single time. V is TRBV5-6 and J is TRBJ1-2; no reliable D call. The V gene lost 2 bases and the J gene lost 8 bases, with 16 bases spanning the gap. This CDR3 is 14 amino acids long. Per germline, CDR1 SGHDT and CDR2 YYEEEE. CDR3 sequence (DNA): TGTGCCAGCAGCTTAGTGGTTTCCTCGGGAGGCTACACCTTC. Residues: CASSLVVSSGGYTF.

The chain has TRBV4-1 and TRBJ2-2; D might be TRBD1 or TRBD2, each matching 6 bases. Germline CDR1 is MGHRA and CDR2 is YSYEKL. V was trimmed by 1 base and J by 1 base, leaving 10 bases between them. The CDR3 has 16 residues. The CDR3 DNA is TGCGCCAGCAGCCAAGGGCGGGACAAGAACACCGGGGAGCTGTTTTTT. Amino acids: CASSQGRDKNTGELFF.

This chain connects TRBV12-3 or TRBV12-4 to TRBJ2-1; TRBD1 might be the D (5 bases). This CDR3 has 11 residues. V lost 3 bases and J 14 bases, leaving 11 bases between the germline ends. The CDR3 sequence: CASSFGAEEFF. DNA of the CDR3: TGTGCCAGCAGTTTTGGGGCAGAAGAGTTCTTC.

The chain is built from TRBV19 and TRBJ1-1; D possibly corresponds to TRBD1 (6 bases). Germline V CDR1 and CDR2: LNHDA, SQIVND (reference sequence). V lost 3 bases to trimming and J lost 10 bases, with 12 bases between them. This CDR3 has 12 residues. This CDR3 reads CASSILGGRAFF. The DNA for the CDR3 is TGTGCCAGTAGTATTCTAGGGGGACGAGCTTTCTTT.

CDR3 residues: CAWSVSLIPGHGYTF. For the CDR3, the DNA is TGTGCCTGGAGTGTAAGTCTAATCCCAGGACATGGCTACACCTTC. V is TRBV30 and J is TRBJ1-2; unclear D gene. Trimming removed 0 bases from V and 6 bases from J, with 17 bases in between. This CDR3 has 15 residues. The germline gives CDR1 GTSNPN, CDR2 SVGIG (reference sequence).

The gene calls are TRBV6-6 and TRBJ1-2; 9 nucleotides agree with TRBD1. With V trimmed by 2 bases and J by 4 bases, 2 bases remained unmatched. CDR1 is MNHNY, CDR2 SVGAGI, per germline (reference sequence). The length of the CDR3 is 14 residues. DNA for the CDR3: TGTGCCAGCAGTTACCCGGGACAGGGCTATGGCTACACCTTC. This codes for CASSYPGQGYGYTF.

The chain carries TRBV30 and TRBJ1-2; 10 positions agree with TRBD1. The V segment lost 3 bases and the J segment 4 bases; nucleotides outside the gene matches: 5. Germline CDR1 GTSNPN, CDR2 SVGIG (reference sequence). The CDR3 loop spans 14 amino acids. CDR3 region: CAWSHGQGGYGYTF. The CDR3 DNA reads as TGTGCCTGGAGCCATGGACAGGGGGGCTATGGCTACACCTTC.